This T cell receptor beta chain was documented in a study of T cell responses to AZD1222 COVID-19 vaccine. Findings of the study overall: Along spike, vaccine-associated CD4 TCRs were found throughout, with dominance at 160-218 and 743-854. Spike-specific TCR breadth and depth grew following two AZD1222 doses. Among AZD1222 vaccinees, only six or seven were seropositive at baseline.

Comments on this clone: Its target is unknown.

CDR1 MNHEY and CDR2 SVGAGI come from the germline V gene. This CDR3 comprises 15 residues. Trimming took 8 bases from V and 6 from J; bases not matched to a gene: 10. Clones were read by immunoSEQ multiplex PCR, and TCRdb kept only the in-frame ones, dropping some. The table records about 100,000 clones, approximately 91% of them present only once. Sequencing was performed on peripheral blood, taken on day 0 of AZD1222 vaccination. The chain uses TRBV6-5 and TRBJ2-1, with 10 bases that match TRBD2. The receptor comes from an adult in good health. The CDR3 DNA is TGTGCCAGCCGTACGAGCGGGGGGGCTGGCAATGAGCAGTTCTTC. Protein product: CASRTSGGAGNEQFF.